In its sample, the clone carrying this TCR beta chain was seen many times. This entry is derived from a study of T cells in Graves' hyperthyroidism and ophthalmopathy. Thyroid ultrasound, orbital computed tomography, clinical symptoms, and serum thyroxine and TRAb underpinned diagnoses. The TCR beta CDR3 regions underwent amplification using RNA transcripts as the source. First-round RT-PCR with HTBI primers amplified the TCR CDR3 region. TCRdb passed the multiplex PCR reads through MiXCR, listing each CDR3 protein once. The sample carries under 300,000 distinct CDR3 sequences, approximately 26% recorded once. This CDR3 is built from 14 residues. Germline CDR1 reads SGHTA; CDR2 reads FQGNSA. Trimming cost V 5 bases and J 4 bases; bases outside gene matches: 6.

The rearrangement links TRBV7-2 to TRBJ2-5, with TRBD1 matching 8 bases. The receptor was isolated from a man in his forties with Graves' hyperthyroidism that later progressed to Graves' ophthalmopathy. The sequenced material came from blood. The CDR3, as DNA: TGTGCCAGCAGCAAAGACAGGGGACTAGAGACCCAGTACTTC. Amino acids: CASSKDRGLETQYF.